This is a list of T cell receptor beta chains from one sample in a study of blood T cell repertoires in COVID-19. The table came from immunoSEQ multiplex PCR; TCRdb's copy has only in-frame clones and leaves some out. The data show 150,000 to 170,000 clones, 83% seen once. The sequenced sample was peripheral blood. The receptors derive from a woman aged 60-75 years with COVID-19, enrolled during active disease. CDR3s include the opening cysteine and the closing phenylalanine or tryptophan. Each record gives: clone size, J gene, D gene, V gene, CDR3 DNA, CDR3 protein. The D gene is left open where the match is weak. Only part of the rows carry a size: once, few, many, or a class if the clone is expanded.

>few|TRBJ1-4|NA|TRBV6-1
TGTGCCAGCAGTGTGAGGCCGGATGGCCAGGGTGGTGAAAAACTGTTTTTT
CASSVRPDGQGGEKLFF
>NA|TRBJ1-5|TRBD1|TRBV24-1
TGTGCCACCAGTGATCCCGACAGGGGTGAAAATCAGCCCCAGCATTTT
CATSDPDRGENQPQHF
>NA|TRBJ1-2|TRBD1|TRBV24-1
TGTGCCACCCCCCGGGACAGAGGGCCCTATGGCTACACCTTC
CATPRDRGPYGYTF
>NA|TRBJ1-1|NA|TRBV29-1
TGCAGCGTTGAGCAGGGGACGAACACTGAAGCTTTCTTT
CSVEQGTNTEAFF
>NA|TRBJ2-3|TRBD1|TRBV27
TGTGCCAGCACTTCGGACAGGGGAAGCACAGATACGCAGTATTTT
CASTSDRGSTDTQYF
>NA|TRBJ2-3|TRBD1|TRBV19
TGTGCCAGTAGAGAGTCCGGACAGGGCTTTGGCACAGATACGCAGTATTTT
CASRESGQGFGTDTQYF
>NA|TRBJ1-2|TRBD1|TRBV4-1
TGCGCCAGCAGCCACTCCCCGGACAGGGGGCTGAGTTATGGCTACACCTTC
CASSHSPDRGLSYGYTF
>NA|TRBJ1-5|NA|TRBV12-3/TRBV12-4
TGTGCCAGCAGTTTACCAAATCAGCCCCAGCATTTT
CASSLPNQPQHF
>NA|TRBJ1-2|NA|TRBV3-1/TRBV3-2
TGTGCCAGCAGCCGACTACAGAAAGGCTATGGCTACACCTTC
CASSRLQKGYGYTF
>once|TRBJ1-6|TRBD1|TRBV3-1/TRBV3-2
TGTGTCAGCAGCCAAGATCTAGGGACAGCTTCACCCCTCCACTTT
CVSSQDLGTASPLHF
>NA|TRBJ1-1|NA|TRBV6-1
TGTGCCAGCAGAGGCGGGTCATCTGCAACTTTCTTT
CASRGGSSATFF
>NA|TRBJ1-2|NA|TRBV19
TGTGCCAGTAGTATGGGCCGGACAGCTAACTATGGCTACACCTTC
CASSMGRTANYGYTF
>NA|TRBJ2-5|TRBD1|TRBV11-2
TGTGCCAGCAGCTTAGGACAGGGGAGTACGGAGACCCAGTACTTC
CASSLGQGSTETQYF
>NA|TRBJ1-5|NA|TRBV18
TGTGCCAGCCTCTCAGTGGCAGGCAATCAGCCCCAGCATTTT
CASLSVAGNQPQHF
>NA|TRBJ1-5|NA|TRBV7-9
TGTGCCAGCAGCCCCAGAAAAAGCAATCAGCCCCAGCATTTT
CASSPRKSNQPQHF
>NA|TRBJ1-1|NA|TRBV19
TGTGCCAGTAGTATACACACCAACACTGAAGCTTTCTTT
CASSIHTNTEAFF
>few|TRBJ1-2|NA|TRBV6-5
TGTGCCAGCAGTTACTCGAGGAGTCAGGGAGGTGGCTACACCTTC
CASSYSRSQGGGYTF
>once|TRBJ2-1|TRBD1|TRBV7-9
TGTGCCAGCAGCTTAGCGAAGCAGGGGGAAATATTCTTC
CASSLAKQGEIFF
>NA|TRBJ1-1|TRBD1|TRBV2
TGTGCCAGCAGTCGACAGGGGAACACTGAAGCTTTCTTT
CASSRQGNTEAFF
>NA|TRBJ1-6|TRBD1|TRBV27
TGTGCCAGCACTCCGGGACAGGGGGTTTCACCCCTCCACTTT
CASTPGQGVSPLHF
>NA|TRBJ1-2|NA|TRBV2
TGTGCCAGCAGTGAAGTTTTGCGGGGATATGGCTACACCTTC
CASSEVLRGYGYTF
>NA|TRBJ2-7|NA|TRBV4-1
TGCGCCAGCAGCCAAGCCGGACTATCTGGAGTATACGAGCAGTACTTC
CASSQAGLSGVYEQYF
>NA|TRBJ2-2|NA|TRBV24-1
TGTGCCACCAGTGATGCGGGACTCCCGGGGACCGGGGAGCTGTTTTTT
CATSDAGLPGTGELFF
>NA|TRBJ2-7|TRBD2|TRBV5-1
TGCGCCAGCAGCTCCGGGACTAGCGTCGAGCAGTACTTC
CASSSGTSVEQYF
>NA|TRBJ1-5|TRBD1|TRBV28
TGTGCCAGCAGTGTCCTACAGGGGAATCAGCCCCAGCATTTT
CASSVLQGNQPQHF